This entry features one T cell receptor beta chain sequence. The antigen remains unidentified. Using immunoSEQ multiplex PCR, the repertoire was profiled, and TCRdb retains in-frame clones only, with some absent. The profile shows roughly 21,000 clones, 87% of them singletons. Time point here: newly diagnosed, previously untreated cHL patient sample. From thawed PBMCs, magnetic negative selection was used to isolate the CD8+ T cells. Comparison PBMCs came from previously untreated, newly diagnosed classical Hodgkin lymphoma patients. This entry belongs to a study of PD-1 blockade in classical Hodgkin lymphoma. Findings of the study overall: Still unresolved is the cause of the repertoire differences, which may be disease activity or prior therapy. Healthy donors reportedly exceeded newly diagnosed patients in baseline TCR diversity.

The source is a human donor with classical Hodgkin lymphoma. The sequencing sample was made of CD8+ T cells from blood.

Written as DNA, the CDR3 is TGCGCCAGCAGCCAGACAGTAGCGGGAGCACGCAATGAGCAGTTCTTC. Amino acids: CASSQTVAGARNEQFF. V usage is TRBV4-1 and J usage is TRBJ2-1; 9 bases align to TRBD2. This CDR3 spans 16 amino acids. V lost 3 bases and J lost 6; bases outside the gene matches: 9. Germline values: CDR1 MGHRA, CDR2 YSYEKL.